Following are 15 T cell receptor beta chains from one sample sequenced in a study of a mutant IDH1 vaccine in newly diagnosed glioma. Assay used: immunoSEQ multiplex PCR; TCRdb lists only in-frame clones, some missing. The data contain tens of thousands of clones, over 75% of them singletons. The time point here: baseline, week 1 (first vaccination visit). Treatment noted: pre-vaccination baseline after standard-of-care therapy. The material was PBMCs, obtained from a glioma patient treated with radiotherapy, temozolomide or both. The receptors were sampled from a man aged 25-40 years with glioma.

The chain employs TRBV7-2 and TRBJ2-3, with D possibly TRBD2 on 6 matching bases. Germline V gives CDR1 SGHTA, CDR2 FQGNSA. The CDR3 is 14 residues long. V gave up 5 bases and J gave up 0 bases, with 9 bases separating them. The CDR3: CASSPGSSTDTQYF. The CDR3 DNA follows: TGTGCCAGCAGCCCCGGGAGCAGCACAGATACGCAGTATTTT.

The rearrangement uses TRBV19 and TRBJ1-1; D is perhaps TRBD1 (5 bases). The ends were cut back, 3 bases at V and 4 bases at J, with 12 bases in the middle. The V gene's germline CDR1 is LNHDA and CDR2 SQIVND (reference sequence). This CDR3 is built from 14 residues. DNA of the CDR3: TGTGCCAGTAGTATTTCGGGGGGTGGCACTGAAGCTTTCTTT. Protein sequence: CASSISGGGTEAFF.

The chain recombines TRBV6-5 with TRBJ1-5; the match to TRBD1 covers 8 bases. Germline assignment: CDR1 MNHEY and CDR2 SVGAGI. Trimming took 6 bases from V and 6 from J; bases not matched to a gene: 4. The CDR3 contains 13 residues. The CDR3 sequence is CASSRTGSQPQHF. In DNA, the CDR3 is TGTGCCAGCAGCCGGACAGGGAGTCAGCCCCAGCATTTT.

The chain links TRBV4-1 to TRBJ2-7; possibly TRBD1 for D (5 bases). V lost 0 bases, J lost 2 bases, and 17 bases lay in between. Germline-derived CDR1 and CDR2 are MGHRA and YSYEKL. The CDR3 is 17 amino acids. This chain's CDR3 is CASSQEPYMTETYEQYF. The CDR3 DNA reads as TGCGCCAGCAGCCAAGAACCGTATATGACAGAGACCTACGAGCAGTACTTC.

This CDR3 is CAWKRDRESYTF. CDR3 bases: TGTGCCTGGAAACGGGACAGGGAAAGCTACACCTTC. J is TRBJ1-2 and V is TRBV30; TRBD1 matches 9 bases. In germline, CDR1 is GTSNPN, CDR2 SVGIG (reference sequence). This CDR3 spans 12 amino acids. Germline trimming cut 4 bases from V and 9 bases from J; bases unmatched to any gene: 6.

V is TRBV6-6 and J is TRBJ2-1; no clear D gene. The ends were cut back, 4 bases at V and 5 bases at J, with 15 bases in the middle. Germline V gene data show CDR1 as MNHNY and CDR2 as SVGAGI (reference sequence). The CDR3 has 15 residues. The CDR3 nucleotides read TGTGCCAGCAGTTGGAGTTATCCCGGAGACAATGAGCAGTTCTTC. Translating gives CASSWSYPGDNEQFF.

V usage is TRBV10-3 and J usage is TRBJ2-5; 8 bases map to TRBD2. The CDR3 extends over 15 amino acids. Germline CDR1 and CDR2: ENHRY and SYGVKD. V lost 3 bases and J lost 2; bases outside the gene matches: 5. CDR3 in amino acids: CAISDAGGRQETQYF. The CDR3 DNA reads TGTGCCATCAGTGATGCGGGGGGCCGACAAGAGACCCAGTACTTC.

V gene TRBV28 combines with J gene TRBJ2-7; D not resolved. Germline V gives CDR1 MDHEN, CDR2 SYDVKM. This CDR3 comprises 13 residues. Trimming pared 7 bases from V and 3 bases from J, leaving 13 bases between. The CDR3 here is CASKTWAFYEQYF. The CDR3 DNA reads TGTGCCAGCAAGACATGGGCCTTCTACGAGCAGTACTTC.

The gene calls are TRBV11-3 and TRBJ2-3; the D is unclear. The CDR3 is 11 residues long. The ends were cut back, 0 bases at V and 6 bases at J, with 1 base in the middle. Germline V lookup: CDR1 SGHNT, CDR2 YENEEA. DNA for the CDR3: TGTGCCAGCAGCTTAGAGGATACGCAGTATTTT. Protein: CASSLEDTQYF.

The rearrangement uses TRBV19 and TRBJ2-7, with unresolved D. The CDR3 is 13 amino acids. The V and J ends lost 5 bases and 6 bases respectively, with 14 bases between them. Germline assignment: CDR1 LNHDA and CDR2 SQIVND (reference sequence). In DNA, the CDR3 is TGTGCCAGTAGTCTCGGACGCTCAGGCGAGCAGTACTTC. The encoded protein is CASSLGRSGEQYF. The full variable domain, in which reference TRBV19 and TRBJ2-7 provide the parts outside the CDR3, is DGGITQSPKYLFRKEGQNVTLSCEQNLNHDAMYWYRQDPGQGLRLIYYSQIVNDFQKGDIAEGYSVSREKKESFPLTVTSAQKNPTAFYLCASSLGRSGEQYFGPGTRLTVT.

The V gene is TRBV29-1, the J gene TRBJ2-3; TRBD1 matches at 8 bases. CDR1 is SQVTM and CDR2 is ANQGSEA in the germline V gene. The CDR3 extends over 15 amino acids. Trimming took 6 bases from V and 0 from J; bases not matched to a gene: 8. CDR3 nucleotides: TGCAGCGTCCCCCGGCAGGGGGCGAGCACAGATACGCAGTATTTT. This translates into CSVPRQGASTDTQYF.

This chain joins TRBV9 and TRBJ1-5; unclear D gene. This CDR3 region has 15 residues. The ends were cut back, 0 bases at V and 5 bases at J, with 12 bases in the middle. CDR1 and CDR2 from the germline V gene are SGDLS and YYNGEE. The CDR3 loop reads CASSVGHLGDQPQHF. The CDR3 region has the DNA TGTGCCAGCAGCGTAGGACACCTTGGAGATCAGCCCCAGCATTTT.

The V and J genes are TRBV27 and TRBJ2-5; D is possibly TRBD1 or TRBD2 (6 bases each). This CDR3 has 14 residues. V was trimmed by 8 bases and J by 7 bases, leaving 20 bases between them. From germline, CDR1 is MNHEY and CDR2 SMNVEV (reference sequence). The CDR3 sequence: CASGKRQVGGTQYF. CDR3 DNA: TGTGCCAGCGGGAAACGACAGGTGGGGGGGACCCAGTACTTC.

The rearrangement links TRBV6-5 to TRBJ1-1, with unresolved D. The V end was cut by 2 bases, the J end by 1 base, with 8 bases between. Germline V gene sequence: CDR1 MNHEY, CDR2 SVGAGI. This CDR3 spans 14 amino acids. In DNA, the CDR3 is TGTGCCAGCAGTTACCACCAGAAGAACACTGAAGCTTTCTTT. Encoded protein: CASSYHQKNTEAFF.

The chain joins TRBV30 to TRBJ2-7, with D perhaps matching TRBD2 (5 bases). There are 13 residues in the CDR3. Germline V gene sequence: CDR1 GTSNPN, CDR2 SVGIG (reference sequence). V lost 1 base and J lost 4, with 11 bases in between. CDR3 residues: CAWSDPGGYEQYF. The CDR3 DNA reads TGTGCCTGGAGTGACCCCGGAGGTTACGAGCAGTACTTC.